A selection of T cell receptor beta chains follows, all from one sample in a study of T cells after yellow fever vaccination. One entry per CDR3 protein results from TCRdb running MiXCR on the 5' RACE reads. The sample includes about 160,000 distinct CDR3 sequences, 9.3% of them seen just once. The specimen was CD8+ T cells sorted from PBMCs, collected 45 days after the yellow fever booster vaccination. Receptors were obtained from a man aged 18-30 years who received the YFV17D yellow fever vaccine. Both conserved end residues are part of each CDR3. The D gene is left open where the match is weak. Size is stated for part of the rows, as once, few or many counts, or as a class when the clone is expanded.

TRBV7-9	TRBD2	TRBJ2-1	few	CASSFPRVGGGGAHEQFF	TGTGCCAGCAGCTTCCCGCGGGTCGGTGGCGGGGGGGCCCATGAGCAGTTCTTC
TRBV20-1	TRBD2	TRBJ2-3	.	CSASGAGTDTQYF	TGCAGTGCGAGCGGGGCTGGCACAGATACGCAGTATTTT
TRBV19	.	TRBJ2-7	.	CASSIGRSSYEQYF	TGTGCCAGTAGTATCGGGCGGTCCTCCTACGAGCAGTACTTC
TRBV7-8	.	TRBJ1-1	.	CASSLGFRTNTEAFF	TGTGCCAGCAGCTTAGGGTTCAGAACGAACACTGAAGCTTTCTTT
TRBV7-9	.	TRBJ1-1	.	CASSFFRDADTEAFF	TGTGCCAGCAGCTTCTTCAGGGACGCGGACACTGAAGCTTTCTTT
TRBV7-9	TRBD2	TRBJ2-5	.	CASLDIAGVVQETQYF	TGTGCCAGCCTAGATATAGCGGGGGTTGTGCAAGAGACCCAGTACTTC
TRBV27	TRBD1	TRBJ2-7	.	CASSSWTGGTTYEQYF	TGTGCCAGCAGTTCCTGGACAGGGGGAACCACCTACGAGCAGTACTTC
TRBV29-1	.	TRBJ1-1	.	CSVGGLDQTFF	TGCAGCGTGGGGGGACTGGATCAAACTTTCTTT
TRBV7-9	.	TRBJ2-3	few	CASSPRRVYTQYF	TGTGCCAGCAGCCCCAGGCGGGTCTATACGCAGTATTTT
TRBV6-2/TRBV6-3	TRBD2	TRBJ2-5	.	CAPGRATRQETQYF	TGTGCCCCGGGGAGGGCGACTAGACAAGAGACCCAGTACTTC
TRBV7-9	.	TRBJ2-7	.	CASSLTGSPYEQYF	TGTGCCAGCAGCTTAACCGGGTCTCCCTACGAGCAGTACTTC
TRBV4-3	TRBD1	TRBJ1-1	many	CASSQDPAGGRYTEAFF	TGCGCCAGCAGCCAAGATCCGGCAGGGGGGAGGTACACTGAAGCTTTCTTT
TRBV6-2/TRBV6-3	TRBD2	TRBJ2-5	few	CASSYSTSGAQETQYF	TGTGCCAGCAGTTACTCGACTAGCGGGGCCCAAGAGACCCAGTACTTC
TRBV9	TRBD1	TRBJ2-5	once	CASSGGQVGVETQYF	TGTGCCAGCAGCGGCGGACAGGTTGGGGTAGAGACCCAGTACTTC
TRBV4-1	.	TRBJ2-2	few	CASSQAKLGGAGELFF	TGCGCCAGCAGCCAAGCAAAGTTGGGGGGTGCCGGGGAGCTGTTTTTT
TRBV24-1	.	TRBJ1-1	.	CATRAAGENTEAFF	TGTGCCACCAGGGCCGCGGGGGAGAACACTGAAGCTTTCTTT
TRBV24-1	TRBD2	TRBJ2-1	.	CATSDLTSGGSYNEQFF	TGTGCCACCAGTGATTTGACTAGCGGGGGTTCCTACAATGAGCAGTTCTTC
TRBV7-9	.	TRBJ1-5	many	CASSLMGSNQPQHF	TGTGCCAGCAGCTTGATGGGTAGCAATCAGCCCCAGCATTTT
TRBV9	.	TRBJ1-5	.	CASSVGQTNQPQHF	TGTGCCAGCAGCGTAGGCCAGACTAATCAGCCCCAGCATTTT
TRBV7-9	TRBD1	TRBJ1-1	few	CASSTPGQGGLDTEAFF	TGTGCCAGCAGCACACCGGGACAGGGTGGTCTTGACACTGAAGCTTTCTTT
TRBV27	.	TRBJ1-2	few	CASSAGPRTVGYTF	TGTGCCAGCAGCGCGGGCCCCCGGACGGTTGGCTACACCTTC
TRBV12-3/TRBV12-4	.	TRBJ2-7	many	CASSFEHSYEQYF	TGTGCCAGCAGTTTTGAACATTCCTACGAGCAGTACTTC
TRBV7-6	TRBD2	TRBJ2-1	few	CASSLALAGHVEQFF	TGTGCCAGCAGCTTAGCCCTAGCGGGGCACGTTGAGCAGTTCTTC
TRBV5-6	.	TRBJ1-2	few	CASSLQQPSPKGYTF	TGTGCCAGCAGCTTGCAACAGCCTTCCCCTAAAGGCTACACCTTC